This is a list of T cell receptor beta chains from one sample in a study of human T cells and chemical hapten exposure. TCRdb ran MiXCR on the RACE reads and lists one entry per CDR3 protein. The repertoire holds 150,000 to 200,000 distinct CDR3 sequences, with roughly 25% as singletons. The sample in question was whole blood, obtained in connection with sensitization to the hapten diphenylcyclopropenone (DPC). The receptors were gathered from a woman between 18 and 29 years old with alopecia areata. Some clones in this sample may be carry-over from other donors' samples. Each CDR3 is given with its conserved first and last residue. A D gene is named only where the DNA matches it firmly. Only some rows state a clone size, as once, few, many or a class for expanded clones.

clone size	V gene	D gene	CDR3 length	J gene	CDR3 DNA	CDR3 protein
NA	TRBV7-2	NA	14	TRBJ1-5	TGTGCCAGCAGCGATGGGACACCGCCTCAGCCCCGGCATTTT	CASSDGTPPQPRHF
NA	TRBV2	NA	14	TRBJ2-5	TGTGCCAGCAGTTATGACACCAGCCGTGAGACCCAGTACTTC	CASSYDTSRETQYF
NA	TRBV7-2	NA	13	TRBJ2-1	TGTGCCAGCAGCCCCCAGGACTACAATGAGCAGTTCTTC	CASSPQDYNEQFF
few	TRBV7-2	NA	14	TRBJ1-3	TGTGCCAGCAGCTTAGCGCCTACAGGAAACACCATATATTTT	CASSLAPTGNTIYF
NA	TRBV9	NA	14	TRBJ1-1	TGTGCCAGCAGCGTAGCTCTCACGCCGGGGGAAGCTTTCTTT	CASSVALTPGEAFF
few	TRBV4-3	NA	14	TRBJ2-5	TGCGCCAGCAGCCAAGATTGGAGGGGTGAGACCCAGTACTTC	CASSQDWRGETQYF
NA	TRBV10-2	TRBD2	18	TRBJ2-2	TGCGCCAGCAGTCGGAGTAGCGGGGGGGCCACTTACACCGGGGAGCTGTTTTTT	CASSRSSGGATYTGELFF
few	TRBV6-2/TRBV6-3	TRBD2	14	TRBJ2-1	TGTGCCAGCAGTCCCCTTTTCGGGGGGGGAGAGCAGTTCTTC	CASSPLFGGGEQFF
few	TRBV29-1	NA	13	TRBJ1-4	TGCAGCGCGAGAACGACAGGAAGATTAGGACTGTTTTTT	CSARTTGRLGLFF
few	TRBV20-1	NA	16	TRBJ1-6	TGCAGTGCTAGAGATTTGAGACAGCCTACTTATTCACCCCTCCACTTT	CSARDLRQPTYSPLHF
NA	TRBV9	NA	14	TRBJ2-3	TGTGCCAGCAGCGTTGTGGCAGGCACAGATACGCAGTATTTT	CASSVVAGTDTQYF
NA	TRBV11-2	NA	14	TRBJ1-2	TGTGCCAGCAGCCCGAGTAGCAGGGGCGGGGGCTACACCTTC	CASSPSSRGGGYTF
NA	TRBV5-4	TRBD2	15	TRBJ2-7	TGTGCCAGCAGCCCGACTAGCGGGGGCACCTACGAGCAGTACTTC	CASSPTSGGTYEQYF
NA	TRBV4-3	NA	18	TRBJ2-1	TGCGCCAGCAGCCAAGAAAGAGCCAGGACTATCTCCTACAATGAGCAGTTCTTC	CASSQERARTISYNEQFF
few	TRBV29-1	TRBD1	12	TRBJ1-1	TGCAGCGTTCTGACAGGGGGCACTGAAGCTTTCTTT	CSVLTGGTEAFF
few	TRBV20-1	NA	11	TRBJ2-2	TGCAGTGCTCACGGACCCGGGGAGCTGTTTTTT	CSAHGPGELFF
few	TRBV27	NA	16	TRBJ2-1	TGTGCCAGCAGTCCCCCTGGGTGGGCTGGGAACAATGAGCAGTTCTTC	CASSPPGWAGNNEQFF
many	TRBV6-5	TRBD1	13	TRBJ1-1	TGTGCCAGCAGTAAACAGGGGAGGACGGAAGCTTTCTTT	CASSKQGRTEAFF
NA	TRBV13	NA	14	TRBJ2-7	TGTGCCAGCAGCTCTACGGACCAGGAAGTCGAGCAGTACTTC	CASSSTDQEVEQYF
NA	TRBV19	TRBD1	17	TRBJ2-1	TGTGCCAGTAGTATAGTTTGGGACAGGGTCACCTACAATGAGCAGTTCTTC	CASSIVWDRVTYNEQFF
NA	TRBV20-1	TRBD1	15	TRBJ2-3	TGCAGTGCTAGTCCCCTGACAGGGGAAGCAGATACGCAGTATTTT	CSASPLTGEADTQYF
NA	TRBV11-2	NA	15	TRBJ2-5	TGTGCCAGCAGCCAAAGCAATAGGGTCCAAGAGACCCAGTACTTC	CASSQSNRVQETQYF
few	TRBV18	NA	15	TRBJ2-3	TGTGCCAGCTCACCACAGTTGTGGGGCCCAGATACGCAGTATTTT	CASSPQLWGPDTQYF
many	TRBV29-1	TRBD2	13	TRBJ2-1	TGCAGCGTTGAGTTAGCGGGAGGCGGTGAGCAGTTCTTC	CSVELAGGGEQFF
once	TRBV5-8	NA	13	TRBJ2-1	TGTGCCAGCAGCCAGTTCCCCCTCAATGAGCAGTTCTTC	CASSQFPLNEQFF
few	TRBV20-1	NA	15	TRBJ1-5	TGCAGTGCTACAACAGGGACGCGGAGCAATCAGCCCCAGCATTTT	CSATTGTRSNQPQHF
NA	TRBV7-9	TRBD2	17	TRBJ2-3	TGTGCCAGCAGCTTAGGGGGAGCTAGCGGAAGCACAGATACGCAGTATTTT	CASSLGGASGSTDTQYF
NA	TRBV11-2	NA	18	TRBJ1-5	TGTGCCAGCAGCTTAGCCCCCCAGCCCAGGGGTCGGAATCAGCCCCAGCATTTT	CASSLAPQPRGRNQPQHF
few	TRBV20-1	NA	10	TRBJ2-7	TGCAGTGCTAGCGGCACCAAGCAGTACTTC	CSASGTKQYF
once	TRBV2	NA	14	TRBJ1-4	TGTGCCAGCAGTGATTACAGGGTGTTCGAAAAACTGTTTTTT	CASSDYRVFEKLFF
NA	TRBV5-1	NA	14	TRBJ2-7	TGCGCCAGCGGCCCGTCTAAGGTCCCCTACGAGCAGTACTTC	CASGPSKVPYEQYF
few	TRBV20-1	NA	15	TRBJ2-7	TGCAGTGCTAGAGAGGGTCGACAGCGGAACTACGAGCAGTACTTC	CSAREGRQRNYEQYF
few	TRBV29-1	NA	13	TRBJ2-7	TGCAGCGTGGGTTCTCGACTTTCCTACGAGCAGTACTTC	CSVGSRLSYEQYF
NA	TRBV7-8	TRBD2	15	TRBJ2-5	TGTGCCAGCAGCTTAGTGTCCGGGGGGAGAGAGACCCAGTACTTC	CASSLVSGGRETQYF
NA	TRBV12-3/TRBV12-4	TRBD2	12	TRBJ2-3	TGTGCCAGCAACCTGGGAGGGAGTGAGCAGTATTTT	CASNLGGSEQYF
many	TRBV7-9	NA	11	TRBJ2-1	TGTGCCAGCAGCTTATTCCTCCCTCAGTTCTTC	CASSLFLPQFF
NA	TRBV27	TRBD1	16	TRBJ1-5	TGTGCCAGCAGTCCGAGGGACAGGGGAAGCAATCAGCCCCAGCATTTT	CASSPRDRGSNQPQHF
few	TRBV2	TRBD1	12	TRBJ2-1	TGTGCCAGCAGGACAGGGGGCAATGAGCAGTTCTTC	CASRTGGNEQFF
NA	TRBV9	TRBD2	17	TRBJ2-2	TGTGCCAACAGCCCACTAGCGGGGGGGCTGAGCACCGGGGAGCTGTTTTTT	CANSPLAGGLSTGELFF
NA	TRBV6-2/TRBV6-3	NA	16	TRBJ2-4	TGTGCCAGCAGCCCCGGGACACTGAAAGCCAAAAACATTCAGTACTTC	CASSPGTLKAKNIQYF
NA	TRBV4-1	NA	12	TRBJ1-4	TGCGCCAGCAGCCAAGTCGGGGGCGGACTGTTTTTT	CASSQVGGGLFF
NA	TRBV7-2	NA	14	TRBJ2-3	TGTGCCAGCACCCTTTTTCCGGGCACAGATACGCAGTATTTT	CASTLFPGTDTQYF